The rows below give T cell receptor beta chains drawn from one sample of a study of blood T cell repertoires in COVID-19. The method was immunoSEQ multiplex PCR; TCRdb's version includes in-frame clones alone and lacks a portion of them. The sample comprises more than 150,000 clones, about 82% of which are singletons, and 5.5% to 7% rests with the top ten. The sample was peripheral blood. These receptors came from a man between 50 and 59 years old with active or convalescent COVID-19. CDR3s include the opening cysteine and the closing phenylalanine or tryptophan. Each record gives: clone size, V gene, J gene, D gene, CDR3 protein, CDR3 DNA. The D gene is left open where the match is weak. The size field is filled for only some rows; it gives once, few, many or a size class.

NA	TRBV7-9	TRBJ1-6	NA	CASSLGGDNSPLHF	TGTGCCAGCAGCTTAGGGGGCGATAATTCACCCCTCCACTTT
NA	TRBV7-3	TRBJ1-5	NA	CASSPSGQHNQPQHF	TGTGCCAGCAGCCCCTCAGGACAGCACAATCAGCCCCAGCATTTT
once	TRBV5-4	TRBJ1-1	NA	CASSLDLYGQMNTEAFF	TGTGCCAGCAGCTTGGACCTATACGGACAGATGAACACTGAAGCTTTCTTT
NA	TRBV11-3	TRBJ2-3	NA	CASSLGSYTDTQYF	TGTGCCAGCAGCTTAGGGAGTTACACAGATACGCAGTATTTT
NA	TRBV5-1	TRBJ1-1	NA	CASSSGRTMNTEAFF	TGCGCCAGCAGTTCAGGACGGACAATGAACACTGAAGCTTTCTTT
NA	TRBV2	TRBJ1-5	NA	CASSVDGGGNQPQHF	TGTGCCAGCAGTGTGGACGGGGGTGGGAATCAGCCCCAGCATTTT
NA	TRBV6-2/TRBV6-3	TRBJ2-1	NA	CASSYSLRALGASEQFF	TGTGCCAGCAGTTATAGCCTTCGGGCTTTGGGGGCTAGTGAGCAGTTCTTC
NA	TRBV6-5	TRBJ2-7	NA	CASRSGQLYEQYF	TGTGCCAGCAGAAGCGGACAGCTCTACGAGCAGTACTTC
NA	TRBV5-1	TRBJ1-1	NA	CASSLVPGNTEAFF	TGCGCCAGCAGCTTGGTGCCCGGGAACACTGAAGCTTTCTTT
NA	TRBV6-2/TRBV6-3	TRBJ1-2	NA	CASSYAAGMVGYTF	TGTGCCAGCAGTTACGCGGCAGGGATGGTTGGCTACACCTTC
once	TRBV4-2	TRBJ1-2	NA	CASSKARGADGYTF	TGTGCCAGCAGTAAAGCTAGGGGCGCAGATGGCTACACCTTC
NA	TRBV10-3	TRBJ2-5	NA	CAISETPRVAQYF	TGTGCCATCAGTGAGACACCCCGGGTGGCCCAGTACTTC
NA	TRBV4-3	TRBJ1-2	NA	CASRSDSKYGYTF	TGCGCCAGCAGGTCGGACAGCAAATATGGCTACACCTTC
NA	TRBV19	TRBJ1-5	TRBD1	CASSGQGGNQPQHF	TGTGCCAGTAGCGGACAGGGGGGCAATCAGCCCCAGCATTTT
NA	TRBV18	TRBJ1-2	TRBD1	CASSPGQGAGYTF	TGTGCCAGCTCACCCGGACAGGGGGCGGGCTACACCTTC
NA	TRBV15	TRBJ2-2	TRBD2	CATSRAPSGHTGELFF	TGTGCCACCAGCAGAGCCCCTAGCGGCCACACCGGGGAGCTGTTTTTT
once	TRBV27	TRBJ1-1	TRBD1	CASSLSPTGYTEAFF	TGTGCCAGCAGTTTATCGCCGACAGGGTACACTGAAGCTTTCTTT
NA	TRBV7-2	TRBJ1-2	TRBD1	CASRPGTGTFGYTF	TGTGCCAGCAGGCCCGGGACAGGCACTTTTGGCTACACCTTC
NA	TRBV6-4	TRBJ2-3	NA	CASSKGGAQDTQYF	TGTGCCAGCAGCAAAGGGGGGGCCCAAGATACGCAGTATTTT
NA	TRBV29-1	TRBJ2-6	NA	CSAQGTGANVLTF	TGCAGCGCACAGGGTACTGGGGCCAACGTCCTGACTTTC
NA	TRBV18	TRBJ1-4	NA	CASSQGANEKLFF	TGTGCCAGCTCACAAGGGGCCAATGAAAAACTGTTTTTT